The clone carrying this T cell receptor beta chain appeared a few times. Its antigen remains unknown. The data are from a study of T-cell memory formation after mild COVID-19. The study's findings and limits: CM and EM subsets held most contracting CD4+ clones; EMRA held CD8+ ones. Prior to infection, memory already included some responding clones, suggesting cross-reactive memory joined.

A single record per CDR3 protein comes from TCRdb applying MiXCR to the 5' RACE reads. The sample lists a few hundred thousand distinct CDR3 sequences, about 16% seen once, with approximately 25% in the top ten. The sequenced sample consisted of PBMCs or a T cell subset sorted from them (not recorded which). This clonotype was sampled from a man aged 18 to 29 who had mild COVID-19 (a few samples of this study predate the infection). Cell type and time point are not known.

The CDR3 coding sequence is TGCGCCAGCAGCGCCGCTCGGGGGGGCCAAGAGACCCAGTACTTC. Translated, it gives CASSAARGGQETQYF. The V call is TRBV5-1, the J call TRBJ2-5, with 8 nucleotides matching TRBD2. The CDR3 is made up of 15 amino acids. Germline CDR1 reads SGHRS; CDR2 reads YFSETQ. V lost 4 bases, J lost 1 base, and 6 bases stayed unmatched.